One TCR beta chain is described in this entry. What antigen it recognizes has not been identified. No much larger clone exists at a distance of one base, and base qualities are not known. This sample was included in a study of control samples from healthy donors and cancer patients (dated by TCRdb to 2020 to 2021). Library prep was done by the immunoSEQ multiplex PCR assay. This immuneACCESS table, as held by TCRdb, lists in-frame sequences with V and J called but not all clones. Of the missing ones, under half trace to an unresolved V gene in checked studies; the others have no known cause. The sample records some 70,000 clones, nearly 85% of which are singletons. The biggest ten clones account for roughly 14% of the sample. Inclusive of the bounding cysteine and phenylalanine, the CDR3 is 18 residues long. CDR3 DNA only is kept here, 54 bases in frame from base 1. The germline V gene provides CDR1 SGHRS and CDR2 YFSETQ. V loses 4 bases at its end and J loses 5 bases; junction bases beyond the gene matches: 14.

The sequenced material came from blood. The receptor was derived from a man aged 55 to 69 in good health. The chain is encoded by TRBV5-1 joined to TRBJ2-1; 11 nucleotides in the junction match TRBD2. The CDR3 reads CASSPLIAGGTTDNEQFF. The nucleotide sequence reads TGCGCCAGCAGCCCACTCATAGCGGGAGGGACCACCGACAATGAGCAGTTCTTC.